The present entry profiles one T cell receptor (beta chain) with its context. The data are from a study of cytotoxic CD8 clonotypes in ibrutinib-treated CLL. Unmatched junction bases numbered 4, after V lost 4 bases and J lost 4 bases. Germline V gives CDR1 WSHSY, CDR2 SAAADI. The CDR3 sequence is 16 residues long. Profiled with immunoSEQ multiplex PCR; TCRdb holds only in-frame clones, not every one. The data contain tens of thousands of clones, 75% to 80% of them singletons. The V gene is TRBV10-2, the J gene TRBJ2-3; TRBD2 matches at 14 bases. Sequencing was performed on PBMCs, taken after 36 months of ibrutinib treatment. This TCR derives from a human donor with chronic lymphocytic leukemia. Written as DNA, the CDR3 is TGCGCCAGCAGTGGACTAGCGGGGGGGCAGCCAGATACGCAGTATTTT. Translating gives CASSGLAGGQPDTQYF.